This T cell receptor beta chain was identified in a study of cytomegalovirus exposure and HLA in healthy donors. Overall study: The study placed around 85% of its roughly 430 genotyped donors in the Caucasian-associated ancestry cluster. Points from the study as a whole: Among the CMV-associated chains, three were confirmed in vitro as specific for CMV antigens. Within a later analysis, the majority of CMV-associated TCR beta chains appeared HLA-restricted.

As concerns this clone: Antigen unknown.

This PCR relied on a set of 60 Vbeta primers and 13 Jbeta primers. Per the authors' pipeline: As a later analysis found, there were about 80 million unique TCR beta chains, of which roughly 11 million were shared. Sequencing used immunoSEQ multiplex PCR; TCRdb keeps in-frame clones, though not all of them. The DNA was the basis for D and trimming; V, J and clone size are from that table. In the table there are under 200,000 clones, about three quarters of which are singletons. The V gene end was trimmed by 1 base and the J gene end by 3 bases; junction bases not matched to a gene: 11. The CDR3 loop spans 18 amino acids. Germline values: CDR1 SGHAT, CDR2 FQNNGV.

Sequenced material: PBMCs. The chain has TRBV11-2 and TRBJ2-3; TRBD1 matches at 9 bases. This sequence was found in a woman between 40 and 55 years old in good health and CMV-seropositive. The DNA for the CDR3 is TGTGCCAGCAGCTTAGCGATCCTCACAGGGGGCATAACAGATACGCAGTATTTT. Amino acids: CASSLAILTGGITDTQYF.